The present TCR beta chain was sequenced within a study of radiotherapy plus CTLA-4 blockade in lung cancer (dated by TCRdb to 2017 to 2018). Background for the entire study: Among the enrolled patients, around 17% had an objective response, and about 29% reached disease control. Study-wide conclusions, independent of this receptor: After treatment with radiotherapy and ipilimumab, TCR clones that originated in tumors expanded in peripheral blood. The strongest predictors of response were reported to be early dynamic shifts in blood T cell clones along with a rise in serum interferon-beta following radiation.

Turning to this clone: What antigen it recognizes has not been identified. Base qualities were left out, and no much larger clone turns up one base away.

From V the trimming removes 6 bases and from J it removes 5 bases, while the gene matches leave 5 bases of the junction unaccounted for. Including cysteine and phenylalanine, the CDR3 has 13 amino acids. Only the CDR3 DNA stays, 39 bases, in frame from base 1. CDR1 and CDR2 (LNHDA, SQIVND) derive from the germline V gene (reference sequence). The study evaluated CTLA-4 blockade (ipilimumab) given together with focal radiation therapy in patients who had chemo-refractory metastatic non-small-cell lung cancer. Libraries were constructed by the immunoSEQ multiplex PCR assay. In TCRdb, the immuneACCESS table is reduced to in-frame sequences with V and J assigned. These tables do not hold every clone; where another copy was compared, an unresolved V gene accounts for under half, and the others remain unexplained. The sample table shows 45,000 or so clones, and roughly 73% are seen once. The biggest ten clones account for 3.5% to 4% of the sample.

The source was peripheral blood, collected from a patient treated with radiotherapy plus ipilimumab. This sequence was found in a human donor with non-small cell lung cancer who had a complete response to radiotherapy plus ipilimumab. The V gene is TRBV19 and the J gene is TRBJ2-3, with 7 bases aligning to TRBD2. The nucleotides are TGTGCCAGTAGATGGACTAGGGAAGATACGCAGTATTTT. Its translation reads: CASRWTREDTQYF.